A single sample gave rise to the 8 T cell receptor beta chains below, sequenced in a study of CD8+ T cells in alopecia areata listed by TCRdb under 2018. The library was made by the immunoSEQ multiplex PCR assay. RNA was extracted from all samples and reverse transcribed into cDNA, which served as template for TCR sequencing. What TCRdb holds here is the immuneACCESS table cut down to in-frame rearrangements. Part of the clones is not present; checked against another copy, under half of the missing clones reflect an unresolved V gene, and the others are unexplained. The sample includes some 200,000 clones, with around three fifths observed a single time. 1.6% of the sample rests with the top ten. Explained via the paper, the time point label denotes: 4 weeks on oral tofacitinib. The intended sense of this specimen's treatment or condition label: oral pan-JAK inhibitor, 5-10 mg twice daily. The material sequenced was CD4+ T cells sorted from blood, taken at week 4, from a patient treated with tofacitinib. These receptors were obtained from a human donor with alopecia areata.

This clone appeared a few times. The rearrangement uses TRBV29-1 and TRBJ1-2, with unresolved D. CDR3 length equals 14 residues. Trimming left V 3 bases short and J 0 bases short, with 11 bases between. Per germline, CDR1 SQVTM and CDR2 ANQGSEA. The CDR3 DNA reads TGCAGCGTTGAGCGACGCCTGGCTAACTATGGCTACACCTTC. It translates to CSVERRLANYGYTF. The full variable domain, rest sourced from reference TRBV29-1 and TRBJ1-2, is SAVISQKPSRDICQRGTSLTIQCQVDSQVTMMFWYRQQPGQSLTLIATANQGSEATYESGFVIDKFPISRPNLTFSTLTVSNMSPEDSSIYLCSVERRLANYGYTFGSGTRLTVV.

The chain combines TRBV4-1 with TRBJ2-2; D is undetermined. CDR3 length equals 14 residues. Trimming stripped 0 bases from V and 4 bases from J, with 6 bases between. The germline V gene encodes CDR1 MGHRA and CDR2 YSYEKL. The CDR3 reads CASSQEPATGELFF. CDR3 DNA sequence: TGCGCCAGCAGCCAAGAGCCGGCCACCGGGGAGCTGTTTTTT.

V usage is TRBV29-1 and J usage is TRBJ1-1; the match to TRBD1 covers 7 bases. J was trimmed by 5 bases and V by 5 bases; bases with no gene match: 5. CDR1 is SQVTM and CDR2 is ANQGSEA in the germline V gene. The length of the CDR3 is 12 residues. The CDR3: CSVTGERTEAFF. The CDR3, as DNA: TGCAGCGTTACAGGGGAGAGGACTGAAGCTTTCTTT.

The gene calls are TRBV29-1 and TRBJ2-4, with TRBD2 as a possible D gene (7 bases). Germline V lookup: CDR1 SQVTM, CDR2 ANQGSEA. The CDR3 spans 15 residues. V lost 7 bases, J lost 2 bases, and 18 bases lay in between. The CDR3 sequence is CSAYSGGYSKNIQYF. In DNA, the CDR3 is TGCAGCGCTTACTCGGGGGGCTACTCCAAAAACATTCAGTACTTC.

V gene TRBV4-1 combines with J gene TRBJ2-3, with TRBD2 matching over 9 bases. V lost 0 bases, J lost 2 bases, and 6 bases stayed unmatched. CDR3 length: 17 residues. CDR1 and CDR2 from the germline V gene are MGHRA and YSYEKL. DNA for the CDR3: TGCGCCAGCAGCCAAGATGCGCTAGCGGGAACCACAGATACGCAGTATTTT. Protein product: CASSQDALAGTTDTQYF.

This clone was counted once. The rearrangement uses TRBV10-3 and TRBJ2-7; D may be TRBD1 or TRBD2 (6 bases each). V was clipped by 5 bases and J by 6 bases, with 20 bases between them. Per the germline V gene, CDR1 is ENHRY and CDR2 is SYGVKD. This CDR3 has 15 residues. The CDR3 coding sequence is TGTGCCATCAGTCCGCACAGGGAGGCTGCTTCCGAGCAGTACTTC. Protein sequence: CAISPHREAASEQYF.

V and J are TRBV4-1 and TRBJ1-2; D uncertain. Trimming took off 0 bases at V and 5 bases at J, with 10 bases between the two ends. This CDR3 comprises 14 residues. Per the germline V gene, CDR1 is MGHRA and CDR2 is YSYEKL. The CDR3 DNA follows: TGCGCCAGCAGCCAAGATAACACTGCTTATGGCTACACCTTC. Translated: CASSQDNTAYGYTF.

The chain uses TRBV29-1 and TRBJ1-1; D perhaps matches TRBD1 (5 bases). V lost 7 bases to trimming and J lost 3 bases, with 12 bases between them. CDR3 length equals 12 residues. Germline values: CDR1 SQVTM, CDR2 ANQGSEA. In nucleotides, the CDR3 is TGCAGCGCCTCGACAGATGACACTGAAGCTTTCTTT. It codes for CSASTDDTEAFF.